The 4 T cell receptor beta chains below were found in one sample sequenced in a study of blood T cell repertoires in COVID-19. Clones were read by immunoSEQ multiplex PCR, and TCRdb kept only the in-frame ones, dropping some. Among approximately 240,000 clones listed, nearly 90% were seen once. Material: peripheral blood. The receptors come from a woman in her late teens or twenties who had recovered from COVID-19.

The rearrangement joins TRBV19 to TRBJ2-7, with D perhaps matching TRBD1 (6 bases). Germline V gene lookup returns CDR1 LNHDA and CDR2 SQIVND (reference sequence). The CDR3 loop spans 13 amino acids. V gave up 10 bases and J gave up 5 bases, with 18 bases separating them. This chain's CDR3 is CATEPRGGDEQYF. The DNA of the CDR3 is TGTGCCACCGAACCCAGGGGTGGGGACGAGCAGTACTTC.

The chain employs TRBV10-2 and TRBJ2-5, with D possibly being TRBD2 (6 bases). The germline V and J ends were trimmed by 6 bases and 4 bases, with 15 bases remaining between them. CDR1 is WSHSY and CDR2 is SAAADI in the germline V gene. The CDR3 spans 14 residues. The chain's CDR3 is CASSRPGTGETQYF. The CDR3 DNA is TGCGCCAGCAGCAGACCCGGGACTGGAGAGACCCAGTACTTC.

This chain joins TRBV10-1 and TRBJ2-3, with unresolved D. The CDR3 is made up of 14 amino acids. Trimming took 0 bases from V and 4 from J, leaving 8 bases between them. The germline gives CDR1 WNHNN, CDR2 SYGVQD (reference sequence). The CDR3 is CASSESGGSDTQYF. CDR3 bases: TGCGCCAGCAGTGAGTCTGGTGGCTCAGATACGCAGTATTTT.

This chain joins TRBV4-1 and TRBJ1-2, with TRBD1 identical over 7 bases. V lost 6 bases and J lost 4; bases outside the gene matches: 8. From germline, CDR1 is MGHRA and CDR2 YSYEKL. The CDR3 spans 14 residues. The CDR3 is CASRPTGAIYGYTF. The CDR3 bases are TGCGCCAGCAGACCTACAGGGGCAATCTATGGCTACACCTTC.